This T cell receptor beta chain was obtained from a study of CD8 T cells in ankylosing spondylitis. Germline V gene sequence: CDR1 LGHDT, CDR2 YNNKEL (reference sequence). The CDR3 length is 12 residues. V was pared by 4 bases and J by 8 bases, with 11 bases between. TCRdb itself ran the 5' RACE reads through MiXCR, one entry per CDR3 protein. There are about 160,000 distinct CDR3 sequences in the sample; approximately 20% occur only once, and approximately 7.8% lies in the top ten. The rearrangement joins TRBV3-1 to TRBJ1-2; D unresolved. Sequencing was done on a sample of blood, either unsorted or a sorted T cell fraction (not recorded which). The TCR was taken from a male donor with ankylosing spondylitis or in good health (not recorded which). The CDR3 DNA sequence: TGTGCCAGCAGCCCAGGACCTGGGGGCTACACCTTC. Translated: CASSPGPGGYTF.